The clone carrying this T cell receptor (beta chain) came up many times. Its antigen is undetermined. Each CDR3 protein gets one entry after TCRdb re-called the 5' RACE reads with MiXCR. The table includes almost 85,000 distinct CDR3 sequences, 2.6% detected once. 2 million PBMCs stored at -80 C were the source of the unsorted libraries. This sample is part of a study of neurological immune-mediated disorders. Whole-study results and caveats: Multiple sclerosis patients had less TCR clonal expansion than even healthy controls, unlike HTLV-1-associated myelopathy. Association of the multiple sclerosis repertoire cluster with clinical or MRI features was not observed for any feature.

Sequencing was done on a sample of PBMCs. The sequence came from a woman aged 25 to 45 with multiple sclerosis.

The CDR3 here is CASSLVSGGGYEQYF. For the CDR3, the DNA is TGTGCCAGCAGCTTAGTCAGCGGTGGTGGGTACGAGCAGTACTTC. The chain employs TRBV7-9 and TRBJ2-7; TRBD2 is a possible D gene (5 bases). The V end was cut by 1 base, the J end by 4 bases, with 14 bases between. Germline V lookup: CDR1 SEHNR, CDR2 FQNEAQ (reference sequence). This CDR3 has 15 residues.